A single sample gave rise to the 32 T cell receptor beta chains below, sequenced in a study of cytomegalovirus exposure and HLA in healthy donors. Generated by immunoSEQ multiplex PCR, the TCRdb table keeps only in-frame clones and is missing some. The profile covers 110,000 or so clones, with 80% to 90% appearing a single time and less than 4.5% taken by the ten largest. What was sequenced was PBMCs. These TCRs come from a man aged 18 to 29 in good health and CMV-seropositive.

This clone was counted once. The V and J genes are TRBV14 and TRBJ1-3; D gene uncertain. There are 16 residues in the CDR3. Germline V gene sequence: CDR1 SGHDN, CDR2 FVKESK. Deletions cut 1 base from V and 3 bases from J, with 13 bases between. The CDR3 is CASSQGGRRRGNTIYF. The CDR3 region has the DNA TGTGCCAGCAGCCAAGGAGGTCGTCGGCGTGGAAACACCATATATTTT.

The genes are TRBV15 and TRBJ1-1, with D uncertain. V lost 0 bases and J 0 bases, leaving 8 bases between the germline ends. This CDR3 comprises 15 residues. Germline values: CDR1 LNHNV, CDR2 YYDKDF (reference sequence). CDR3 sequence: CATSRDPEMNTEAFF. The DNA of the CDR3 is TGTGCCACCAGCAGAGATCCGGAGATGAACACTGAAGCTTTCTTT.

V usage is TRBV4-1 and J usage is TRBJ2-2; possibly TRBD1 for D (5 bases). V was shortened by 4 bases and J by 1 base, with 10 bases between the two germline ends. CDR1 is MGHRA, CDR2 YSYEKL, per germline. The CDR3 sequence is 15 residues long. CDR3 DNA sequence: TGCGCCAGCAGCCTAGGCCAGGGGAACACCGGGGAGCTGTTTTTT. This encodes CASSLGQGNTGELFF.

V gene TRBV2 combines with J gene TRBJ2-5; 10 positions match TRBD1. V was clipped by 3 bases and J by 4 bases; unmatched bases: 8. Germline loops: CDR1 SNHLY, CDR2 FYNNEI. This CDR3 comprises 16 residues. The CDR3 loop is CASSDPGQGVGETQYF. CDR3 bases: TGTGCCAGCAGTGATCCCGGACAGGGGGTGGGAGAGACCCAGTACTTC.

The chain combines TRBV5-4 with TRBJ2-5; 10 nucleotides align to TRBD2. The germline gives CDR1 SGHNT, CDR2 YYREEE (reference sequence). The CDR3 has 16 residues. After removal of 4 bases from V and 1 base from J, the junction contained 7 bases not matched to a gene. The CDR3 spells CASSPGASGGQETQYF. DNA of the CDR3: TGTGCCAGCAGCCCCGGGGCTAGCGGGGGCCAAGAGACCCAGTACTTC.

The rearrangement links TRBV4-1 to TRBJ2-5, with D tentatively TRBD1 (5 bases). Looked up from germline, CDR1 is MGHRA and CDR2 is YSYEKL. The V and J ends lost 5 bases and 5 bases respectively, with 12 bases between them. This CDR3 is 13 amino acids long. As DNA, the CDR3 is TGCGCCAGCAGCAGCAGGGCGCTGGAGACCCAGTACTTC. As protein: CASSSRALETQYF.

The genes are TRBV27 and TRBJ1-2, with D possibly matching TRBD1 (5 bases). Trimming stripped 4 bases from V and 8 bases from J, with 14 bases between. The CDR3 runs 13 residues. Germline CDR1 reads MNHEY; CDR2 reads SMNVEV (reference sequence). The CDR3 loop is CASSSQGFGGYTF. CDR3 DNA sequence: TGTGCCAGCAGTTCGCAGGGTTTCGGAGGCTACACCTTC.

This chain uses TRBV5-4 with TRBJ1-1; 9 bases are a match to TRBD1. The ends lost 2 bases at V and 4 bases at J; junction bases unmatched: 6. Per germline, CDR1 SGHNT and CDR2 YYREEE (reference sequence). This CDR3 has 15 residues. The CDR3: CASSFRGGQGTEAFF. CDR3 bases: TGTGCCAGCAGCTTTCGAGGGGGACAGGGCACTGAAGCTTTCTTT.

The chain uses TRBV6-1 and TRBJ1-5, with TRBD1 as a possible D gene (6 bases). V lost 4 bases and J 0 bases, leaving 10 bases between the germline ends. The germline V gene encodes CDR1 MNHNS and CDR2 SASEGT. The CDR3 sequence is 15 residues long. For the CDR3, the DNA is TGTGCCAGCAGTGGGGACATCTATAGCAATCAGCCCCAGCATTTT. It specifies CASSGDIYSNQPQHF.

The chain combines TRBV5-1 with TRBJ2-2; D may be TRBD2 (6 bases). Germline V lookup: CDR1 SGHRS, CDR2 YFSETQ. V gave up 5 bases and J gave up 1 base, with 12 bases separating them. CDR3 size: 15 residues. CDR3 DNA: TGCGCCAGCAGTAACGGGGGAGTGAACACCGGGGAGCTGTTTTTT. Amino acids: CASSNGGVNTGELFF.

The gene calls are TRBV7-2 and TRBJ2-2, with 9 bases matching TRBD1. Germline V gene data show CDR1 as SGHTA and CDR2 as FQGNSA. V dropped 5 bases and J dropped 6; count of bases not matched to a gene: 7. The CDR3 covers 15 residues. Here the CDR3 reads CASSTRTGDAGELFF. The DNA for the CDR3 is TGTGCCAGCAGCACCAGGACAGGGGACGCCGGGGAGCTGTTTTTT.

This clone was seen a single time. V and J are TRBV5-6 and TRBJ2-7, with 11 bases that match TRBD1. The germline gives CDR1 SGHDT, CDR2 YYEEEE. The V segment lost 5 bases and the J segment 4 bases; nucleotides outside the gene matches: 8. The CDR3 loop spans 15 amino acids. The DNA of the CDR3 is TGTGCCAGCAGAAGGAGGACAGGGGGCGGGTACGAGCAGTACTTC. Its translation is CASRRRTGGGYEQYF. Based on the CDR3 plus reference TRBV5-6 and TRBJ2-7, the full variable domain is DAGVTQSPTHLIKTRGQQVTLRCSPKSGHDTVSWYQQALGQGPQFIFQYYEEEERQRGNFPDRFSGHQFPNYSSELNVNALLLGDSALYLCASRRRTGGGYEQYFGPGTRLTVT.

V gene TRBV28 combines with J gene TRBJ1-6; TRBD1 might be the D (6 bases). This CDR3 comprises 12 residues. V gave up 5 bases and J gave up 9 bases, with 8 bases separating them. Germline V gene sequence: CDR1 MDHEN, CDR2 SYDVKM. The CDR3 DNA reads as TGTGCCAGCAGTAACAGGGTTTCACCCCTCCACTTT. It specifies CASSNRVSPLHF.

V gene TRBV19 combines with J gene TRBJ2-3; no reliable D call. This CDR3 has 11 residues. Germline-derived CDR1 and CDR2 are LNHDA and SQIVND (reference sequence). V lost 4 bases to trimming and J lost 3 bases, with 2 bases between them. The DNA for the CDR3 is TGTGCCAGTAGTACGACAGATACGCAGTATTTT. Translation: CASSTTDTQYF.

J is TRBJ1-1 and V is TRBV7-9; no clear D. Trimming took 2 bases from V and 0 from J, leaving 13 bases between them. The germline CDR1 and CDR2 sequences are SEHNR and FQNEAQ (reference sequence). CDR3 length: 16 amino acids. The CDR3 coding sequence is TGTGCCAGCAGCTTACTTTGGGCGTCTATGAACACTGAAGCTTTCTTT. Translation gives CASSLLWASMNTEAFF.

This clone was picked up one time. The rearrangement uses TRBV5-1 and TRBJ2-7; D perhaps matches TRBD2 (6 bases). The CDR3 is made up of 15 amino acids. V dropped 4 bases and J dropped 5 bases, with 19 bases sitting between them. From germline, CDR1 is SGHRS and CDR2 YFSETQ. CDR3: CASSQREDTRNEQYF. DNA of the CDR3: TGCGCCAGCAGCCAGAGGGAGGACACGAGGAACGAGCAGTACTTC.

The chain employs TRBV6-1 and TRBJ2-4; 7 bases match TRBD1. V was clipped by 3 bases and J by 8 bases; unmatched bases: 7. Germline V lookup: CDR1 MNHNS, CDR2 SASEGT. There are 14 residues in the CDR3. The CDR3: CASSELTGTDIQYF. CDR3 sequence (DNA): TGTGCCAGCAGTGAGTTGACAGGGACGGACATTCAGTACTTC.

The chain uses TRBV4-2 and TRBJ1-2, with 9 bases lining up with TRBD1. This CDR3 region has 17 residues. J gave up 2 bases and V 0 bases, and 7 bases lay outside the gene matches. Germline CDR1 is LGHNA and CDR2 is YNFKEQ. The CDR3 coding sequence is TGTGCCAGCAGCCAAGAGGTTAGCGGACAGGGGAACTATGGCTACACCTTC. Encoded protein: CASSQEVSGQGNYGYTF.

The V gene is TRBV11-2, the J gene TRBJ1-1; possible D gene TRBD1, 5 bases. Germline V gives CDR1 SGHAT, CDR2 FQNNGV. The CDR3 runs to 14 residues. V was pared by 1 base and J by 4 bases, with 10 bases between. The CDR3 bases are TGTGCCAGCAGCTTAGCGCCAGGGATCACTGAAGCTTTCTTT. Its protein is CASSLAPGITEAFF.

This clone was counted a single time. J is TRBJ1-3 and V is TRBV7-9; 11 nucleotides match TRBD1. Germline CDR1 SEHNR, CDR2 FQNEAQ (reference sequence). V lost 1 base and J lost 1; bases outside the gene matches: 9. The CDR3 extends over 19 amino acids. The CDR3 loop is CASSLDSSGQGGSGNTIYF. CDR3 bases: TGTGCCAGCAGCTTAGATTCCTCGGGACAGGGGGGATCTGGAAACACCATATATTTT.

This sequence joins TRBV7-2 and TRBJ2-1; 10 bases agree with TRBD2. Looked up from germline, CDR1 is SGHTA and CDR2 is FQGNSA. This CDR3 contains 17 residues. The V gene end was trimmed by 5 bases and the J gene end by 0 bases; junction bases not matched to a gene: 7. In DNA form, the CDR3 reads TGTGCCAGCAGCCCTCCCGAGCGGGGGGGCTCCTACAATGAGCAGTTCTTC. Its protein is CASSPPERGGSYNEQFF.

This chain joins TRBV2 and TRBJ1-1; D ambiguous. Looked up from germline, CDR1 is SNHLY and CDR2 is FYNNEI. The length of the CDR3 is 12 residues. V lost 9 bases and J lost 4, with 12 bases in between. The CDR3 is CARLQGGTEAFF. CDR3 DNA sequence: TGTGCCAGATTGCAAGGAGGCACTGAAGCTTTCTTT. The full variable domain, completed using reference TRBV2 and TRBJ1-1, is EPEVTQTPSHQVTQMGQEVILRCVPISNHLYFYWYRQILGQKVEFLVSFYNNEISEKSEIFDDQFSVERPDGSNFTLKIRSTKLEDSAMYFCARLQGGTEAFFGQGTRLTVV.

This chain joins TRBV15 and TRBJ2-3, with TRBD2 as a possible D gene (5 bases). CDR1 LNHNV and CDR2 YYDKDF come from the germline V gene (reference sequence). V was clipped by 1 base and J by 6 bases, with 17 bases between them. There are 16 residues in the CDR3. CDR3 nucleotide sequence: TGTGCCACCAGCAGAGGTCGGGGAGATGAGAGGGATACGCAGTATTTT. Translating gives CATSRGRGDERDTQYF.

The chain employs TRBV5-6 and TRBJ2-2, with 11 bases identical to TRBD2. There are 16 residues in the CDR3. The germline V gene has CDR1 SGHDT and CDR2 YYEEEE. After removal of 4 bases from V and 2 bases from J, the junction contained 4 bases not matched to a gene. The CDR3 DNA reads TGTGCCAGCAGCCTGGGACTAGCGGTAAACACCGGGGAGCTGTTTTTT. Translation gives CASSLGLAVNTGELFF.

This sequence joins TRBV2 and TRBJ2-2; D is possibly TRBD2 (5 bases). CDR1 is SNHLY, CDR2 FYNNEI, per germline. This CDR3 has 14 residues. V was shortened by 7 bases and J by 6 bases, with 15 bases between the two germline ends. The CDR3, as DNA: TGTGCCAGCAATTGGGAGATAGGTGCCGGGGAGCTGTTTTTT. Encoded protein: CASNWEIGAGELFF. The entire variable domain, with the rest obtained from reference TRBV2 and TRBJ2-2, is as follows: EPEVTQTPSHQVTQMGQEVILRCVPISNHLYFYWYRQILGQKVEFLVSFYNNEISEKSEIFDDQFSVERPDGSNFTLKIRSTKLEDSAMYFCASNWEIGAGELFFGEGSRLTVL.

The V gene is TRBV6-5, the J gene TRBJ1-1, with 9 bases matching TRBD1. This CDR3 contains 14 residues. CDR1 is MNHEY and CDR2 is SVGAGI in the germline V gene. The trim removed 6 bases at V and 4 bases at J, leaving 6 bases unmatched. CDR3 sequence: CASRGQGRSTEAFF. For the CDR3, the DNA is TGTGCCAGCAGGGGACAGGGAAGGAGCACTGAAGCTTTCTTT.

The CDR3 sequence is CARAGRAAEAFF. In DNA, the CDR3 is TGTGCCCGAGCCGGGCGGGCTGCGGAAGCTTTCTTT. V usage is TRBV2 and J usage is TRBJ1-1, with D uncertain. There are 12 residues in the CDR3. V lost 11 bases and J 8 bases, leaving 18 bases between the germline ends. CDR1 is SNHLY and CDR2 is FYNNEI in the germline V gene.

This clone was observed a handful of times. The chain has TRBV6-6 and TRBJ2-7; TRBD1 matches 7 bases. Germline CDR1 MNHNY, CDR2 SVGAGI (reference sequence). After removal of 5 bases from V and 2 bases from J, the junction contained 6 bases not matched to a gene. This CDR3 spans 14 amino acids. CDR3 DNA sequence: TGTGCCAGCAGTAAGAAACAGGGGACCTACGAGCAGTACTTC. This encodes CASSKKQGTYEQYF.

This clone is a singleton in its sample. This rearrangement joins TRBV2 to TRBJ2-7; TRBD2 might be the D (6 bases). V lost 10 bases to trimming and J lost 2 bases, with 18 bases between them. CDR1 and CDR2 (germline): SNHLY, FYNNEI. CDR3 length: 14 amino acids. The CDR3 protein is CAILPAGPPYEQYF. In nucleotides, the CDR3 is TGTGCCATTCTCCCGGCGGGGCCACCCTACGAGCAGTACTTC. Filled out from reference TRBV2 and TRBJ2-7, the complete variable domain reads EPEVTQTPSHQVTQMGQEVILRCVPISNHLYFYWYRQILGQKVEFLVSFYNNEISEKSEIFDDQFSVERPDGSNFTLKIRSTKLEDSAMYFCAILPAGPPYEQYFGPGTRLTVT.

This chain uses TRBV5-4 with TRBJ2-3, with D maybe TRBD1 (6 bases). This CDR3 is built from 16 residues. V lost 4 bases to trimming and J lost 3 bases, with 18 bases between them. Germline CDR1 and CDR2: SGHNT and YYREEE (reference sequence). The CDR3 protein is CASSPIARGNTDTQYF. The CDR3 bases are TGTGCCAGCAGCCCCATAGCGAGGGGGAATACAGATACGCAGTATTTT.

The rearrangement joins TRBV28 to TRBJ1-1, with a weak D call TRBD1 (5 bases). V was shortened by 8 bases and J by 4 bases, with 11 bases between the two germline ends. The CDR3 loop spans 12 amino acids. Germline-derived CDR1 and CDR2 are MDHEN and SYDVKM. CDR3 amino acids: CASSGGITEAFF. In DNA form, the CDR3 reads TGTGCCAGCTCGGGGGGAATCACTGAAGCTTTCTTT.

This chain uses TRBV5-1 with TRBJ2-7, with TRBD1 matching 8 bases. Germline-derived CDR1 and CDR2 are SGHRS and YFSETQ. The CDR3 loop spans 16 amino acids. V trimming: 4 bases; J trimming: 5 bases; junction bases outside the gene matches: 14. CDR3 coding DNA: TGCGCCAGCAGCACCCCTCGGCAGGGGGCGTTCGACGAGCAGTACTTC. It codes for CASSTPRQGAFDEQYF.